A selection of T cell receptor beta chains follows, all from one sample in a study of T cells in Graves' hyperthyroidism and ophthalmopathy. MiXCR was run by TCRdb on the multiplex PCR reads, yielding one entry per CDR3 protein. The table lists around 430,000 distinct CDR3 sequences, around 14% of them singletons. Sequencing was done on a sample of blood. The receptors shown here come from a woman in her twenties or thirties with Graves' hyperthyroidism. CDR3s include the opening cysteine and the closing phenylalanine or tryptophan. Fields, in order: V gene, clone size, D gene, J gene, CDR3 protein, CDR3 DNA. A D gene is named only where the DNA matches it firmly. Size is omitted from some rows. Given values are once, few, many or a class for expanded clones.

TRBV11-2,many,TRBD2,TRBJ2-5,CASSLGLADLYQETQYF,TGTGCCAGCAGCTTAGGGCTAGCGGACCTGTACCAAGAGACCCAGTACTTC
TRBV30,many,-,TRBJ2-1,CAWSFDRYNEQFF,TGTGCCTGGAGTTTCGACAGGTACAATGAGCAGTTCTTC
TRBV5-1,few,TRBD1,TRBJ2-3,CASKEGALGTDTQYF,TGCGCCAGCAAAGAGGGGGCGTTGGGCACAGATACGCAGTATTTT
TRBV7-9,many,TRBD1,TRBJ2-4,CASSLSGQGGNIQYF,TGTGCCAGCAGCTTGTCAGGACAGGGGGGAAACATTCAGTACTTC
TRBV11-1,-,-,TRBJ2-6,CASTISGANVLTF,TGTGCCAGCACGATCTCTGGGGCCAACGTCCTGACTTTC
TRBV4-1,-,-,TRBJ2-7,CASSLRQETSYEQYF,TGCGCCAGCAGCCTGAGACAGGAAACTTCCTACGAGCAGTACTTC
TRBV28,many,TRBD1,TRBJ2-5,CASSVGQGETQYF,TGTGCCAGCAGTGTAGGACAGGGGGAGACCCAGTACTTC
TRBV20-1,-,-,TRBJ2-2,CSAQGPGAGELFF,TGCAGTGCCCAGGGCCCAGGCGCCGGGGAGCTGTTTTTT
TRBV12-3/TRBV12-4,-,-,TRBJ2-7,CASSSMAGSREQYF,TGTGCCAGCAGTTCAATGGCGGGATCTCGGGAGCAGTACTTC
TRBV20-1,many,-,TRBJ2-3,CSAIRPALTDTQYF,TGCAGTGCTATCCGCCCGGCACTCACAGATACGCAGTATTTT
TRBV20-1,many,-,TRBJ1-2,CSGSDSTNYGYTF,TGCAGTGGATCGGACAGTACGAACTATGGCTACACCTTC
TRBV14,-,-,TRBJ1-5,CASSQVGGGGQPQHF,TGTGCCAGCAGCCAAGTCGGGGGCGGAGGGCAGCCCCAGCATTTT
TRBV4-1,few,TRBD1,TRBJ2-7,CASSQGRTGSYEQYF,TGCGCCAGCAGCCAAGGACGGACAGGGTCCTACGAGCAGTACTTC
TRBV4-1,-,-,TRBJ2-7,CASSQPSEGYEQYF,TGCGCCAGCAGCCAACCGAGTGAGGGCTACGAGCAGTACTTC
TRBV10-1,-,-,TRBJ1-4,CASSGQKNEKLFF,TGCGCCAGCAGTGGACAGAAGAATGAAAAACTGTTTTTT
TRBV18,many,-,TRBJ2-3,CASSPPGQGRDTQYF,TGTGCCAGCTCACCACCAGGGCAGGGACGGGATACGCAGTATTTT
TRBV28,few,TRBD1,TRBJ1-1,CASSIRGQYTEAFF,TGTGCCAGCAGCATTCGGGGACAGTACACTGAAGCTTTCTTT
TRBV28,-,-,TRBJ2-1,CASSPPHDEQFF,TGTGCCAGCAGCCCTCCCCACGATGAGCAGTTCTTC
TRBV14,-,-,TRBJ2-5,CASSQGNGVETQYF,TGTGCCAGCAGCCAAGGAAACGGGGTTGAGACCCAGTACTTC
TRBV29-1,few,-,TRBJ2-1,CSADRDYRNEQFF,TGCAGCGCAGACAGGGACTATCGGAATGAGCAGTTCTTC
TRBV28,many,TRBD1,TRBJ2-7,CASGTGISYEQYF,TGTGCCAGCGGGACAGGGATCTCGTACGAGCAGTACTTC
TRBV20-1,-,TRBD2,TRBJ2-7,CSVLAGGSYEQYF,TGCAGTGTTCTAGCGGGGGGTTCCTACGAGCAGTACTTC
TRBV18,many,TRBD1,TRBJ1-2,CASSPVAGGENGYTF,TGTGCCAGCTCACCAGTGGCAGGGGGCGAAAATGGCTACACCTTC
TRBV19,-,TRBD2,TRBJ2-1,CASSTSGGPYNEQFF,TGTGCCAGTAGTACGTCGGGAGGACCTTACAATGAGCAGTTCTTC
TRBV6-1,many,TRBD1,TRBJ2-7,CASSDWTGSSYEQYF,TGTGCCAGCAGTGATTGGACAGGGTCTTCCTACGAGCAGTACTTC
TRBV7-2,-,-,TRBJ2-2,CASRLASRTGELFF,TGTGCCAGCAGATTGGCCAGCCGGACCGGGGAGCTGTTTTTT
TRBV9,-,TRBD1,TRBJ2-3,CASSVAGQGTDTQYF,TGTGCCAGCAGCGTAGCTGGACAGGGGACAGATACGCAGTATTTT
TRBV20-1,few,-,TRBJ2-1,CSAYSSPEQFF,TGCAGTGCCTACTCTAGCCCTGAGCAGTTCTTC
TRBV6-1,many,-,TRBJ2-5,CASRLPGKETQYF,TGTGCCAGCAGGCTTCCAGGGAAAGAGACCCAGTACTTC
TRBV19,-,-,TRBJ1-3,CASTTDGNSGDTIYF,TGTGCCAGTACCACGGACGGGAACTCTGGAGACACCATATATTTT
TRBV5-1,many,-,TRBJ2-1,CASSLDRANEQFF,TGCGCCAGCAGCTTGGACAGGGCCAATGAGCAGTTCTTC
TRBV9,few,-,TRBJ1-1,CASSVSGTLPAFF,TGTGCCAGCAGCGTTTCCGGGACCCTACCAGCTTTCTTT
TRBV18,-,-,TRBJ2-3,CASSVTPSTDTQYF,TGTGCCAGCTCAGTGACTCCCAGCACAGATACGCAGTATTTT
TRBV20-1,many,-,TRBJ2-5,CSASGTRRNQETQYF,TGCAGTGCTAGCGGGACTCGCCGAAACCAAGAGACCCAGTACTTC
TRBV7-9,few,-,TRBJ2-5,CASSFGITQETQYF,TGTGCCAGCAGCTTCGGGATTACCCAAGAGACCCAGTACTTC
TRBV30,many,-,TRBJ1-1,CAWRTENMNTEAFF,TGTGCCTGGAGAACAGAGAACATGAACACTGAAGCTTTCTTT
TRBV6-1,many,-,TRBJ1-1,CASSDALSRSEAFF,TGTGCCAGCAGTGACGCACTTTCCAGGAGTGAAGCTTTCTTT
TRBV28,few,-,TRBJ1-2,CASSEQVFYGYTF,TGTGCCAGCAGTGAACAGGTCTTCTATGGCTACACCTTC
TRBV12-3/TRBV12-4,many,-,TRBJ1-1,CASRLLLDTGAFF,TGTGCCAGCAGACTCCTCTTAGACACAGGGGCTTTCTTT
TRBV28,many,-,TRBJ2-7,CASKGRVYEQYF,TGTGCCAGCAAAGGCAGGGTCTACGAGCAGTACTTC
TRBV30,many,-,TRBJ1-3,CAWSLGVSGNTIYF,TGTGCCTGGAGTCTCGGAGTCTCTGGAAACACCATATATTTT
TRBV19,-,TRBD2,TRBJ2-7,CASRKTAGGGEQYF,TGTGCCAGTAGGAAAACAGCGGGAGGTGGTGAGCAGTACTTC
TRBV10-3,many,TRBD1,TRBJ2-1,CAISGTGVTYNEQFF,TGTGCCATCAGTGGGACAGGGGTCACCTACAATGAGCAGTTCTTC
TRBV9,-,-,TRBJ1-1,CASSIRMNTEAFF,TGTGCCAGCAGCATCCGTATGAACACTGAAGCTTTCTTT
TRBV24-1,many,TRBD1,TRBJ2-1,CATSDQGGFEQFF,TGTGCCACCAGTGACCAAGGGGGCTTTGAGCAGTTCTTC
TRBV6-1,many,TRBD1,TRBJ2-5,CASTSQEGQGLETQYF,TGTGCCAGCACTTCGCAGGAAGGACAGGGATTAGAGACCCAGTACTTC
TRBV5-1,-,-,TRBJ1-2,CASSFVSDGGYTF,TGCGCCAGCAGCTTCGTTTCGGATGGTGGCTACACCTTC
TRBV28,many,-,TRBJ1-5,CASSLIGMSQHF,TGTGCCAGCAGTTTAATCGGTATGTCCCAGCATTTT
TRBV30,-,TRBD2,TRBJ2-1,CAWDGTSINEQFF,TGTGCCTGGGACGGGACTAGCATCAATGAGCAGTTCTTC
TRBV20-1,-,TRBD1,TRBJ1-1,CSAPSPRQGQGVTAFF,TGCAGTGCACCCTCCCCGCGGCAGGGACAGGGAGTTACAGCTTTCTTT
TRBV20-1,-,-,TRBJ2-2,CSLPRDTGELFF,TGCAGTCTTCCGAGGGACACCGGGGAGCTGTTTTTT
TRBV27,many,TRBD2,TRBJ2-1,CASRKTSGNNEQFF,TGTGCCAGCAGAAAAACTAGCGGAAACAATGAGCAGTTCTTC
TRBV20-1,many,-,TRBJ2-3,CSARELFTDTQYF,TGCAGTGCTAGAGAACTTTTCACAGATACGCAGTATTTT
TRBV7-2,few,TRBD2,TRBJ2-7,CASSSGLAGIYEQYF,TGTGCCAGCAGCTCGGGACTAGCGGGAATCTACGAGCAGTACTTC
TRBV2,many,-,TRBJ1-1,CASTLSENTEAFF,TGTGCCAGCACCCTCTCGGAGAACACTGAAGCTTTCTTT
TRBV7-8,-,-,TRBJ1-1,CVSSLGGAGRSEAFF,TGTGTCAGCAGCTTAGGGGGGGCAGGGAGGTCTGAAGCTTTCTTT
TRBV27,many,-,TRBJ1-5,CASKELGQRNQPQHF,TGTGCCAGCAAAGAATTAGGACAGCGCAATCAGCCCCAGCATTTT